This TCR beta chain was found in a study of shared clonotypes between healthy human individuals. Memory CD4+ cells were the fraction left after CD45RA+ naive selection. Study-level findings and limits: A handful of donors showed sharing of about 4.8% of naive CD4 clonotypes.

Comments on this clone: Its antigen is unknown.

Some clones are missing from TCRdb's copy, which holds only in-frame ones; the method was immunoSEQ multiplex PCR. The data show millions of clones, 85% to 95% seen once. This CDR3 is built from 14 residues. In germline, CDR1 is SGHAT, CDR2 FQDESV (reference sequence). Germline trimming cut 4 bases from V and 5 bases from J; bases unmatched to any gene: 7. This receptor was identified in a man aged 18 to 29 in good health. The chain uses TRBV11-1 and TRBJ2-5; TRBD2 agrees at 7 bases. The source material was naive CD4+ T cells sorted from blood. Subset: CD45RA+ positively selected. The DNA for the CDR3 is TGTGCCAGCAGCTGGGGGGGAGCGGGCGAGACCCAGTACTTC. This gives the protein CASSWGGAGETQYF.